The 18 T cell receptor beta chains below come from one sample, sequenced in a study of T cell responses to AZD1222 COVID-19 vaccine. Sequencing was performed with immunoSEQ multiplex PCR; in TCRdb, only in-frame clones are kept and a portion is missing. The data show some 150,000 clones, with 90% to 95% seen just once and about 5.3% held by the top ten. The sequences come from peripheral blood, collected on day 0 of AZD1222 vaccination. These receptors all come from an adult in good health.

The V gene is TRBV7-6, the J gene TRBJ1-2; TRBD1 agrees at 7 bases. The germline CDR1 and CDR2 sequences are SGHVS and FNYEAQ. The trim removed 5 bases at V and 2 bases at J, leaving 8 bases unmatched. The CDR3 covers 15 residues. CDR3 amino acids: CASSPQDRKNYGYTF. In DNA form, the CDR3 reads TGTGCCAGCAGCCCACAGGACAGGAAGAACTATGGCTACACCTTC. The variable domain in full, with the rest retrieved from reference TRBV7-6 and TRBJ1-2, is GAGVSQSPRYKVTKRGQDVALRCDPISGHVSLYWYRQALGQGPEFLTYFNYEAQQDKSGLPNDRFSAERPEGSISTLTIQRTEQRDSAMYRCASSPQDRKNYGYTFGSGTRLTVV.

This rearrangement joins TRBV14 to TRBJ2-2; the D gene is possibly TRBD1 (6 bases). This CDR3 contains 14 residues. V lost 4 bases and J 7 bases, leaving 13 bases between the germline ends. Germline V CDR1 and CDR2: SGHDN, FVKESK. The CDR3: CASSLLTGFGELFF. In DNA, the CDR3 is TGTGCCAGCAGCCTCTTGACAGGTTTCGGGGAGCTGTTTTTT.

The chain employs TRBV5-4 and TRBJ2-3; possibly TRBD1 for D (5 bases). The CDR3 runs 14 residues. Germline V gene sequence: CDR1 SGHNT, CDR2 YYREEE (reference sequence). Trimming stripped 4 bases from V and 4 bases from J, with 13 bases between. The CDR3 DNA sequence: TGTGCCAGCAGCCCCCGACAGAGAGCAGATACGCAGTATTTT. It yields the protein CASSPRQRADTQYF. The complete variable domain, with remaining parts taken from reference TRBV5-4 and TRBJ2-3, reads ETGVTQSPTHLIKTRGQQVTLRCSSQSGHNTVSWYQQALGQGPQFIFQYYREEENGRGNFPPRFSGLQFPNYSSELNVNALELDDSALYLCASSPRQRADTQYFGPGTRLTVL.

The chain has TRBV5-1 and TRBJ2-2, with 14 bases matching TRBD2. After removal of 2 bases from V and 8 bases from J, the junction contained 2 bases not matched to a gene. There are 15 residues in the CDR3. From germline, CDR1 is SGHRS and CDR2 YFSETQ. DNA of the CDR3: TGCGCCAGCAGCTTTGGACTAGCGGGAGGTGGGGAGCTGTTTTTT. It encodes CASSFGLAGGGELFF.

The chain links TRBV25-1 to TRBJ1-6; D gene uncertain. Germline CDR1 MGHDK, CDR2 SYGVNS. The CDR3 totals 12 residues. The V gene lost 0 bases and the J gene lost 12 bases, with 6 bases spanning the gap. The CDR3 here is CASSEYGLPLHF. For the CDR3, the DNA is TGTGCCAGCAGTGAATACGGCCTACCCCTCCACTTT.

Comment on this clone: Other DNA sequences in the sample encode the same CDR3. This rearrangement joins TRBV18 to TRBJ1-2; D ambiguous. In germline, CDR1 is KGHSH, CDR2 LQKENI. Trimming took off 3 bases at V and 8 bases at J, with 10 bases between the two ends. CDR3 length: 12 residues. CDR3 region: CASSPEGYGYTF. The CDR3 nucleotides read TGTGCCAGCTCACCGGAGGGATACGGCTACACCTTC.

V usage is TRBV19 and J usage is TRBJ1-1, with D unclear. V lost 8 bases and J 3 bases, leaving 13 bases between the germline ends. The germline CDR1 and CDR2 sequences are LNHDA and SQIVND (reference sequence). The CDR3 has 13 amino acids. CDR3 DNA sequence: TGTGCCAGTGGAAGTAGTAGGGACACTGAAGCTTTCTTT. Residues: CASGSSRDTEAFF. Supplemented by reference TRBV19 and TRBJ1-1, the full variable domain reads DGGITQSPKYLFRKEGQNVTLSCEQNLNHDAMYWYRQDPGQGLRLIYYSQIVNDFQKGDIAEGYSVSREKKESFPLTVTSAQKNPTAFYLCASGSSRDTEAFFGQGTRLTVV.

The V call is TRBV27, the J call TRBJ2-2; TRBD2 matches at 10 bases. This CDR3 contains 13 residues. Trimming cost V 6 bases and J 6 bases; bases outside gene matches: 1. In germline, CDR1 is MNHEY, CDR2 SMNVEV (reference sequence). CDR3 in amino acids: CASSLAGAGELFF. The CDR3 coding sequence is TGTGCCAGCAGCCTAGCGGGAGCCGGGGAGCTGTTTTTT.

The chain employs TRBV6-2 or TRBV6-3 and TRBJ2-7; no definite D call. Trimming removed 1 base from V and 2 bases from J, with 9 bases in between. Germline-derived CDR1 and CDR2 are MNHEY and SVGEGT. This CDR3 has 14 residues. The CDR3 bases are TGTGCCAGCAGTTACTTGGATAGTACCTACGAGCAGTACTTC. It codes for CASSYLDSTYEQYF.

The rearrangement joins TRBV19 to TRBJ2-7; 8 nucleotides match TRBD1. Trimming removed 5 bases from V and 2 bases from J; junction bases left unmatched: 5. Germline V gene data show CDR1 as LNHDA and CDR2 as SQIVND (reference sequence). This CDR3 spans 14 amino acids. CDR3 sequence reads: CASSFGTGAYEQYF. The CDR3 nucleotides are TGTGCCAGTAGTTTCGGGACAGGAGCCTACGAGCAGTACTTC.

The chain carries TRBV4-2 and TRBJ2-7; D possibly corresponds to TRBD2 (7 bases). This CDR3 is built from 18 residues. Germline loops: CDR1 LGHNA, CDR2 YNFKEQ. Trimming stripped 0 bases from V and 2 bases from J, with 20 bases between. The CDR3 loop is CASSQDEVGGGVPYEQYF. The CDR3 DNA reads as TGTGCCAGCAGCCAAGACGAGGTTGGAGGGGGGGTCCCCTACGAGCAGTACTTC.

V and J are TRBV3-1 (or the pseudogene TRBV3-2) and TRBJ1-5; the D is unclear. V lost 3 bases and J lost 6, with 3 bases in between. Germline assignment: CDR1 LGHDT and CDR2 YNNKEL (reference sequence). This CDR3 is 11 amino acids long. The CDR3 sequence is CASSQGQPQHF. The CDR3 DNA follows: TGTGCCAGCAGCCAGGGTCAGCCCCAGCATTTT.

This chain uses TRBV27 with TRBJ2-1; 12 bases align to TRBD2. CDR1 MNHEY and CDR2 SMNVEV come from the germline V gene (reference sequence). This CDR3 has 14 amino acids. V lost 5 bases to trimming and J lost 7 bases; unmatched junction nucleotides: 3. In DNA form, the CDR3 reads TGTGCCAGCAGTCGGCTAGCGGGAGGGAATGAGCAGTTCTTC. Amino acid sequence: CASSRLAGGNEQFF.

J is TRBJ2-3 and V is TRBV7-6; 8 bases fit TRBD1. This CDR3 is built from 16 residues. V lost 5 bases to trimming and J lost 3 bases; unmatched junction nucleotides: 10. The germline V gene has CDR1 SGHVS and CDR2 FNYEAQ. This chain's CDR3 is CASSLQGTGATDTQYF. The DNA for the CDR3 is TGTGCCAGCAGCCTACAAGGGACAGGCGCAACAGATACGCAGTATTTT.

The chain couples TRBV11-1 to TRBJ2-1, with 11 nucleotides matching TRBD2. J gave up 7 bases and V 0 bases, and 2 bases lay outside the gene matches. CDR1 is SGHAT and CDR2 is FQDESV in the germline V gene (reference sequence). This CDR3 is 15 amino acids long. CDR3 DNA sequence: TGTGCCAGCAGCTTAGCAATAGCGGGAGGGAATGAGCAGTTCTTC. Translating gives CASSLAIAGGNEQFF.

The CDR3 loop is CASSSPGQGDYGYTF. DNA for the CDR3: TGTGCCAGCAGCAGCCCGGGACAGGGGGACTATGGCTACACCTTC. V is TRBV5-4 and J is TRBJ1-2; 11 positions match TRBD1. The CDR3 is 15 amino acids. Trimming removed 4 bases from V and 3 bases from J; junction bases left unmatched: 5. Germline loops: CDR1 SGHNT, CDR2 YYREEE (reference sequence).

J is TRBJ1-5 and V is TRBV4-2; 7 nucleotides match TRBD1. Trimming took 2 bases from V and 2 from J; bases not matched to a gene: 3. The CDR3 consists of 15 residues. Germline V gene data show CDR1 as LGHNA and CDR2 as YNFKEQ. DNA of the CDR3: TGTGCCAGCAGCCAACCCACAGGGGGCAATCAGCCCCAGCATTTT. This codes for CASSQPTGGNQPQHF.

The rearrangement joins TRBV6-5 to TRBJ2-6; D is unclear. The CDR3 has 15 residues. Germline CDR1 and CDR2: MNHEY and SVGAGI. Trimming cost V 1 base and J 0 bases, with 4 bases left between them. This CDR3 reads CASSYYSSGANVLTF. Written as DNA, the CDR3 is TGTGCCAGCAGTTACTACTCCTCTGGGGCCAACGTCCTGACTTTC.